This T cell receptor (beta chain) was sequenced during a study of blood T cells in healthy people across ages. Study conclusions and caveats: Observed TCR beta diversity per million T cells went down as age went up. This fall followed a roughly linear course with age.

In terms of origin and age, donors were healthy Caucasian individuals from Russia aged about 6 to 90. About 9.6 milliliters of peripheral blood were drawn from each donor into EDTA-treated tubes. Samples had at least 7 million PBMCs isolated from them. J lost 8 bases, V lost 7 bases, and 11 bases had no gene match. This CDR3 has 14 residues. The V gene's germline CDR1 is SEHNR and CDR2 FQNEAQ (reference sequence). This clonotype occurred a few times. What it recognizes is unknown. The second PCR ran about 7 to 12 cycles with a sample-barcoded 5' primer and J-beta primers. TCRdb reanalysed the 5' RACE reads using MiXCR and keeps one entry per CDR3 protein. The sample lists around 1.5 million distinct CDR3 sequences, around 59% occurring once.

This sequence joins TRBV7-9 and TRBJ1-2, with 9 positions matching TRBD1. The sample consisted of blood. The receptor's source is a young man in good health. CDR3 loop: CASTVTGGAVGYTF. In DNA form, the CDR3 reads TGTGCCAGCACCGTAACAGGGGGCGCGGTAGGCTACACCTTC.